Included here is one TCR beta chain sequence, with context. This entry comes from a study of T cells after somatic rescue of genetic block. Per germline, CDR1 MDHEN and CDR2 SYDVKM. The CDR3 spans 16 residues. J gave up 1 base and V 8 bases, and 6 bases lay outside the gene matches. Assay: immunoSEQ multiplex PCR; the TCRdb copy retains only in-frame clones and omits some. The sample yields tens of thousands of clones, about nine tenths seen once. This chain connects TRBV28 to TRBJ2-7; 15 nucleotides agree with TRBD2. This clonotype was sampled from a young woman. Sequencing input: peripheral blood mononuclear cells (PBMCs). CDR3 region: CASGLAGGRGSYEQYF. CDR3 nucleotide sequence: TGTGCCAGCGGACTAGCGGGAGGGCGGGGGTCCTACGAGCAGTACTTC.